The 7 T cell receptor beta chains given below trace back to one sample, sequenced in a study of OX40 agonist ivuxolimab in advanced cancers. TCRdb's copy holds only in-frame clones and misses some; the assay was immunoSEQ multiplex PCR. This table has roughly 70,000 clones, about nine tenths appearing once. Sequenced material: CD4+ or CD8+ T cells sorted from blood, taken in a trial of the OX40 agonist ivuxolimab. Every receptor here comes from an adult with an advanced solid tumor such as melanoma, head and neck, liver or kidney cancer.

V gene TRBV28 combines with J gene TRBJ1-5, with D unresolved. Germline V gene data show CDR1 as MDHEN and CDR2 as SYDVKM. V was clipped by 6 bases and J by 5 bases, with 8 bases between them. This CDR3 has 12 amino acids. The CDR3 region is CASRQEHQPQHF. The CDR3 DNA reads as TGTGCCAGCAGACAAGAACATCAGCCCCAGCATTTT.

The chain combines TRBV4-1 with TRBJ1-5, with D possibly TRBD1 on 5 matching bases. V was clipped by 4 bases and J by 0 bases, with 16 bases between them. The CDR3 loop spans 17 amino acids. Germline CDR1 and CDR2: MGHRA and YSYEKL. CDR3 amino acids: CASSRQTDLNSNQPQHF. DNA of the CDR3: TGCGCCAGCAGCCGGCAGACAGACCTAAATAGCAATCAGCCCCAGCATTTT.

The genes are TRBV27 and TRBJ2-7, with D unresolved. Trimming pared 3 bases from V and 2 bases from J, leaving 14 bases between. The CDR3 is made up of 15 amino acids. Germline CDR1 is MNHEY and CDR2 is SMNVEV (reference sequence). Here the CDR3 reads CASSFVGFPPYEQYF. The CDR3 nucleotides are TGTGCCAGCAGTTTTGTCGGGTTCCCACCCTACGAGCAGTACTTC.

The rearrangement links TRBV4-1 to TRBJ1-1; 8 bases are shared with TRBD1. Looked up from germline, CDR1 is MGHRA and CDR2 is YSYEKL. The CDR3 is 16 amino acids. Losses at the gene ends were 4 bases for V and 0 bases for J; bases not matched to a gene: 7. The CDR3 nucleotides read TGCGCCAGCAGCCCCGGGACAGGCTTCATGAACACTGAAGCTTTCTTT. It translates to CASSPGTGFMNTEAFF.

The genes are TRBV5-1 and TRBJ2-3; D remains unclear. The germline CDR1 and CDR2 sequences are SGHRS and YFSETQ. Trimming left V 0 bases short and J 4 bases short, with 9 bases between. The CDR3 runs 14 residues. The CDR3 spells CASSLAQASDTQYF. In DNA form, the CDR3 reads TGCGCCAGCAGCTTGGCTCAGGCGTCAGATACGCAGTATTTT.

CDR3 sequence (DNA): TGTGCCAGCAGCCCGCAGGTTCGCTATGGCTACACCTTC. Translation gives CASSPQVRYGYTF. The chain employs TRBV7-9 and TRBJ1-2; D gene ambiguous. The CDR3 has 13 amino acids. CDR1 SEHNR and CDR2 FQNEAQ come from the germline V gene (reference sequence). Trimming pared 5 bases from V and 4 bases from J, leaving 11 bases between.

This clone appeared once. This chain links TRBV19 with TRBJ1-1, with 11 bases matching TRBD1. The CDR3 loop spans 14 amino acids. V lost 5 bases, J lost 5 bases, and 4 bases stayed unmatched. Germline CDR1 LNHDA, CDR2 SQIVND (reference sequence). CDR3 protein: CASSVDRGRTEAFF. CDR3 sequence (DNA): TGTGCCAGTAGTGTGGACAGGGGGCGAACTGAAGCTTTCTTT.